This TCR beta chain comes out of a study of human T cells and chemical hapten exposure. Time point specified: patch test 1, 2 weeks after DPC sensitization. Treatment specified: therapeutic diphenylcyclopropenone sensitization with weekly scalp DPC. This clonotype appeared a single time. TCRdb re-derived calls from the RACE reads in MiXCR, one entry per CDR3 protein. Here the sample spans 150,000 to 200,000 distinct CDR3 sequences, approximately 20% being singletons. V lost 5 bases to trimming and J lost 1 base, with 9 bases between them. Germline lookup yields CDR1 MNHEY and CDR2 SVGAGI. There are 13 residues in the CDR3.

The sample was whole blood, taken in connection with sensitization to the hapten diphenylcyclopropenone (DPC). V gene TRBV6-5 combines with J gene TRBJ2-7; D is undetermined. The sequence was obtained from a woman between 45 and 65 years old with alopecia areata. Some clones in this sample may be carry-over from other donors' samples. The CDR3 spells CASSPYYSYEQYF. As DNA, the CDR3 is TGTGCCAGCAGTCCTTATTATTCCTACGAGCAGTACTTC.